Listed here are 21 T cell receptor beta chains from one sample, sequenced in a study of shared clonotypes between healthy human individuals. Method: immunoSEQ multiplex PCR; TCRdb's copy keeps in-frame clones and lacks some. The sample carries 1 million to 1.3 million clones, around 78% recorded once. Material: memory CD4+ T cells from PBMCs. The subset here: CD45RA-negative fraction. These receptors were obtained from a man between 18 and 35 years old in good health. Some clones in this sample may be carry-over from other donors' samples.

This rearrangement joins TRBV28 to TRBJ2-3; 8 nucleotides agree with TRBD1. J lost 1 base, V lost 4 bases, and 4 bases had no gene match. The CDR3 contains 15 residues. Germline V gene lookup returns CDR1 MDHEN and CDR2 SYDVKM. CDR3 DNA sequence: TGTGCCAGCAGTTCCAGGGGGCAAGGCACAGATACGCAGTATTTT. Encoded protein: CASSSRGQGTDTQYF.

V usage is TRBV4-1 and J usage is TRBJ1-2, with 7 bases that match TRBD1. CDR3 size: 15 residues. J was trimmed by 8 bases and V by 7 bases; bases with no gene match: 16. Per germline, CDR1 MGHRA and CDR2 YSYEKL. CDR3 sequence reads: CASTQRQGSSSGYTF. CDR3 coding DNA: TGCGCCAGCACTCAAAGACAGGGTTCTTCCTCCGGCTACACCTTC.

The chain recombines TRBV9 with TRBJ2-5; D is undetermined. CDR1 is SGDLS, CDR2 YYNGEE, per germline. V was trimmed by 0 bases and J by 5 bases, leaving 14 bases between them. The CDR3 length is 15 residues. The DNA of the CDR3 is TGTGCCAGCAGCGTAGGTGCTAGTAAAACGGAGACCCAGTACTTC. Protein product: CASSVGASKTETQYF. Combining the CDR3 with reference TRBV9 and TRBJ2-5 gives the whole variable domain DSGVTQTPKHLITATGQRVTLRCSPRSGDLSVYWYQQSLDQGLQFLIQYYNGEERAKGNILERFSAQQFPDLHSELNLSSLELGDSALYFCASSVGASKTETQYFGPGTRLLVL.

The V and J genes are TRBV18 and TRBJ1-4; no clear D gene. CDR3 length: 14 amino acids. V was clipped by 3 bases and J by 4 bases, with 9 bases between them. Germline lookup yields CDR1 KGHSH and CDR2 LQKENI. CDR3 in amino acids: CASSPQQLNEKLFF. CDR3 nucleotide sequence: TGTGCCAGCTCACCCCAACAGCTTAATGAAAAACTGTTTTTT.

This clone showed up just once. This chain joins TRBV19 and TRBJ1-1; weak D call: TRBD1 (5 bases). Germline CDR1 LNHDA, CDR2 SQIVND (reference sequence). The CDR3 has 12 residues. V gave up 3 bases and J gave up 4 bases, with 6 bases separating them. The CDR3 loop reads CASSMRGTEAFF. The CDR3 region has the DNA TGTGCCAGTAGTATGAGGGGCACTGAAGCTTTCTTT.

This clone has a count of ten or more. The V gene is TRBV4-1, the J gene TRBJ2-5; D gene unclear. The CDR3 extends over 14 amino acids. Germline CDR1 is MGHRA and CDR2 is YSYEKL. V was cut by 0 bases and J by 4 bases, with 9 bases left in between. The CDR3 protein is CASSQDEQVETQYF. For the CDR3, the DNA is TGCGCCAGCAGCCAAGATGAGCAGGTAGAGACCCAGTACTTC.

The chain employs TRBV5-6 and TRBJ2-1; 7 bases fit TRBD1. CDR3 length equals 15 residues. The ends lost 3 bases at V and 0 bases at J; junction bases unmatched: 3. Germline assignment: CDR1 SGHDT and CDR2 YYEEEE. The CDR3 DNA sequence: TGTGCCAGCAGCTACGACAGGGTCTCCTACAATGAGCAGTTCTTC. The encoded protein is CASSYDRVSYNEQFF.

The V call is TRBV5-4, the J call TRBJ2-1; 12 nucleotides line up with TRBD1. The CDR3 is made up of 15 amino acids. The V segment lost 4 bases and the J segment 8 bases; nucleotides outside the gene matches: 7. Germline CDR1 and CDR2: SGHNT and YYREEE (reference sequence). The CDR3 nucleotides are TGTGCCAGCAGCCCCCCGGGACAGGGGGCGCATGAGCAGTTCTTC. As protein: CASSPPGQGAHEQFF.

The rearrangement joins TRBV5-3 to TRBJ1-2; weak D call: TRBD1 (6 bases). TRBV5-3 is reported as an ORF; its role is uncertain. The CDR3 length is 16 residues. The V end was cut by 4 bases, the J end by 2 bases, with 18 bases between. The CDR3 here is CARSNDRYRANYGYTF. The DNA for the CDR3 is TGTGCCAGAAGCAACGACCGCTACAGGGCCAACTATGGCTACACCTTC.

This clone was seen ten or more times. Other DNA sequences in the sample encode the same CDR3. The rearrangement joins TRBV20-1 to TRBJ2-7; TRBD1 is a possible D gene (6 bases). Germline loops: CDR1 DFQATT, CDR2 SNEGSKA (reference sequence). Trimming left V 5 bases short and J 5 bases short, with 7 bases between. This CDR3 has 10 residues. The DNA for the CDR3 is TGCAGTGCTGCAGGGGACGAGCAGTACTTC. Its translation: CSAAGDEQYF.

The chain recombines TRBV9 with TRBJ2-7; D remains unclear. From germline, CDR1 is SGDLS and CDR2 YYNGEE. The CDR3 is 16 residues long. The V end lost 1 base, the J end lost 4 bases, and 18 bases lay between the germline ends. CDR3: CASSVHLGERAYEQYF. The CDR3 nucleotides are TGTGCCAGCAGCGTACATCTTGGAGAACGGGCTTACGAGCAGTACTTC.

The chain links TRBV6-1 to TRBJ2-7, with 7 nucleotides matching TRBD2. The CDR3 contains 14 residues. Germline loops: CDR1 MNHNS, CDR2 SASEGT. Unmatched junction bases numbered 5, after V lost 0 bases and J lost 6 bases. The DNA for the CDR3 is TGTGCCAGCAGTGAAGCGCCGGCGGGAGCCGAGCAGTACTTC. It yields the protein CASSEAPAGAEQYF.

V and J are TRBV4-3 and TRBJ2-2; 7 nucleotides agree with TRBD2. The CDR3 extends over 14 amino acids. V dropped 4 bases and J dropped 9; count of bases not matched to a gene: 8. Germline CDR1 LGHNA, CDR2 YSLEER. CDR3: CASSPGGEGRELFF. DNA of the CDR3: TGCGCCAGCAGCCCTGGGGGGGAGGGGAGGGAGCTGTTTTTT.

The genes are TRBV6-5 and TRBJ1-5; D might be TRBD1 (5 bases). This CDR3 is 14 amino acids long. V lost 6 bases and J lost 3, with 12 bases in between. CDR1 and CDR2 (germline): MNHEY, SVGAGI. As DNA, the CDR3 is TGTGCCAGCAGGAGGGCAGGGCACAATCAGCCCCAGCATTTT. Amino acids: CASRRAGHNQPQHF.

V and J are TRBV19 and TRBJ2-3; D gene uncertain. Deletions cut 1 base from V and 5 bases from J, with 4 bases between. This CDR3 is 12 amino acids long. The germline CDR1 and CDR2 sequences are LNHDA and SQIVND (reference sequence). In nucleotides, the CDR3 is TGTGCCAGTAGTATAGGACAAGATACGCAGTATTTT. This translates into CASSIGQDTQYF.

The chain is built from TRBV5-4 and TRBJ1-2, with TRBD1 matching 9 bases. Looked up from germline, CDR1 is SGHNT and CDR2 is YYREEE (reference sequence). With V trimmed by 4 bases and J by 4 bases, 5 bases remained unmatched. The CDR3 is made up of 14 amino acids. The CDR3 nucleotides are TGTGCCAGCAGCCCGGGACAGGGAGTCTATGGCTACACCTTC. Protein: CASSPGQGVYGYTF. Full variable domain (outside the CDR3, taken from reference TRBV5-4 and TRBJ1-2): ETGVTQSPTHLIKTRGQQVTLRCSSQSGHNTVSWYQQALGQGPQFIFQYYREEENGRGNFPPRFSGLQFPNYSSELNVNALELDDSALYLCASSPGQGVYGYTFGSGTRLTVV.

The sample holds a few counts of this clone. The chain carries TRBV5-6 and TRBJ2-1; 9 nucleotides match TRBD1. Germline-derived CDR1 and CDR2 are SGHDT and YYEEEE. The CDR3 covers 15 residues. V lost 4 bases, J lost 8 bases, and 10 bases stayed unmatched. In nucleotides, the CDR3 is TGTGCCAGCAGCGCCACCCGGACAGGGGCCTATGAGCAGTTCTTC. It codes for CASSATRTGAYEQFF. Drawing the rest from reference TRBV5-6 and TRBJ2-1, the complete variable domain is DAGVTQSPTHLIKTRGQQVTLRCSPKSGHDTVSWYQQALGQGPQFIFQYYEEEERQRGNFPDRFSGHQFPNYSSELNVNALLLGDSALYLCASSATRTGAYEQFFGPGTRLTVL.

This chain uses TRBV4-1 with TRBJ2-1, with D uncertain. There are 16 residues in the CDR3. Trimming pared 0 bases from V and 0 bases from J, leaving 9 bases between. Germline V gene data show CDR1 as MGHRA and CDR2 as YSYEKL. The CDR3 DNA reads TGCGCCAGCAGCCAAGATCGTTTCTCCTCCTACAATGAGCAGTTCTTC. This translates into CASSQDRFSSYNEQFF.

The chain joins TRBV19 to TRBJ2-7, with TRBD2 matching 7 bases. Germline CDR1 and CDR2: LNHDA and SQIVND (reference sequence). The length of the CDR3 is 13 residues. Trimming took 3 bases from V and 6 from J; bases not matched to a gene: 5. CDR3 sequence reads: CASSIRGEGEQYF. CDR3 sequence (DNA): TGTGCCAGTAGTATTCGGGGGGAGGGCGAGCAGTACTTC.

The genes are TRBV6-6 and TRBJ2-2, with 9 bases that match TRBD1. This CDR3 is built from 14 residues. Germline V gene data show CDR1 as MNHNY and CDR2 as SVGAGI (reference sequence). Losses at the gene ends were 2 bases for V and 7 bases for J; bases not matched to a gene: 2. In DNA form, the CDR3 reads TGTGCCAGCAGTTACGGACAGGGGAGCGGGGAGCTGTTTTTT. Translating gives CASSYGQGSGELFF.

As concerns this clone: This sample also contains other DNA sequences that code for the same CDR3. The V and J genes are TRBV19 and TRBJ2-5, with 9 bases lining up with TRBD2. Unmatched junction bases numbered 6, after V lost 3 bases and J lost 4 bases. This CDR3 has 15 residues. Germline V gives CDR1 LNHDA, CDR2 SQIVND (reference sequence). The CDR3 loop reads CASSIGGRAGETQYF. The CDR3 coding sequence is TGTGCCAGTAGTATCGGCGGGAGGGCGGGAGAGACCCAGTACTTC.